Listed below are T cell receptor beta chains from one sample, sequenced in a study of Ad26.COV2.S vaccination and SARS-CoV-2 variants. The assay was immunoSEQ multiplex PCR, and TCRdb's table has in-frame clones only and misses some. The table includes hundreds of thousands of clones, roughly 90% detected once. The input for sequencing was peripheral blood, taken in a trial of Ad26.COV2.S vaccine versus placebo. Receptors were obtained from a person aged 18-60 years who received the Ad26.COV2.S COVID-19 vaccine or a placebo. CDR3s include the opening cysteine and the closing phenylalanine or tryptophan. Rows give clone size only sometimes, using once, few, many, or a class for an expanded clone.

v_call	clone_size	j_call	cdr3_aa
TRBV2	.	TRBJ1-5	CASSANHGQPQHF
TRBV18	.	TRBJ1-5	CASSPGESQPQHF
TRBV10-1	.	TRBJ2-7	CASSVRASLGNYEQYF
TRBV13	few	TRBJ1-3	CASSNGVGATFGNTIYF
TRBV25-1	few	TRBJ1-5	CASSEFGDQPQHF
TRBV25-1	.	TRBJ1-2	CASSETGLVTGGDGYTF
TRBV10-1	.	TRBJ1-5	CASSAGVQGRLGQPQHF
TRBV7-9	.	TRBJ1-2	CASSLGVKGGYTF
TRBV7-6	.	TRBJ2-2	CASSIEGLATGELFF
TRBV6-5	.	TRBJ2-7	CASSYRQHSYEQYF
TRBV29-1	.	TRBJ1-1	CSGRGLWGPEAFF
TRBV5-1	.	TRBJ1-2	CASSNSRDPDYGYTF
TRBV4-2	.	TRBJ2-5	CASSSGTSGQETQYF
TRBV19	.	TRBJ2-7	CASKGGGREQYF
TRBV12-3/TRBV12-4	.	TRBJ1-5	CASISPPGPQHF
TRBV19	.	TRBJ2-2	CASSIDRLAGVTGELFF
TRBV18	.	TRBJ2-2	CASSPTAGENTGELFF
TRBV18	.	TRBJ1-5	CASSVTGMNQPQHF
TRBV5-8	.	TRBJ2-7	CASSLIGANEQYF
TRBV30	.	TRBJ2-3	CAWTEEADTQYF
TRBV30	.	TRBJ1-4	CAWSGPEKLFF
TRBV7-9	.	TRBJ2-5	CASSSSGRAVETQYF
TRBV27	.	TRBJ1-5	CASSATGGQGQPQHF
TRBV7-2	.	TRBJ2-7	CASTGTGTYEQYF
TRBV5-1	.	TRBJ2-5	CASSSQETQYF
TRBV7-2	.	TRBJ2-3	CASSPPGASTDTQYF
TRBV9	.	TRBJ2-2	CASSVDGKRELFF
TRBV19	.	TRBJ2-4	CASIGGPYVQYF
TRBV3-1/TRBV3-2	.	TRBJ1-4	CASSQNREGKLFF
TRBV6-5	.	TRBJ1-3	CASSYSRGLGNTIYF
TRBV24-1	.	TRBJ1-2	CATSVGQGADGYTF
TRBV6-2/TRBV6-3	.	TRBJ1-5	CASSGQGTQPQHF